A single sample gave rise to the 8 T cell receptor beta chains below, sequenced in a study of blood T cell repertoires in COVID-19. The repertoire was sequenced with immunoSEQ multiplex PCR; TCRdb's copy has only in-frame clones and lacks some. The sample lists roughly 250,000 clones, approximately 80% occurring once. The sequencing sample was made of peripheral blood. The receptor set was obtained from a woman aged 70-85 years with acute or convalescent COVID-19.

This chain joins TRBV28 and TRBJ1-1, with unresolved D. CDR1 MDHEN and CDR2 SYDVKM come from the germline V gene. The CDR3 consists of 13 residues. Deletions cut 6 bases from V and 6 bases from J, with 14 bases between. CDR3 nucleotides: TGTGCCAGCAGCCCGGGATTTCGGGCTGAAGCTTTCTTT. Protein sequence: CASSPGFRAEAFF.

The chain recombines TRBV18 with TRBJ1-5; D ambiguous. CDR1 is KGHSH, CDR2 LQKENI, per germline. This CDR3 is 15 amino acids long. Trimming stripped 6 bases from V and 7 bases from J, with 19 bases between. This CDR3 is CASSPGASGRQPQHF. Written as DNA, the CDR3 is TGTGCCAGCTCCCCAGGAGCCAGCGGTAGGCAGCCCCAGCATTTT.

The gene calls are TRBV12-3 or TRBV12-4 and TRBJ1-1, with D possibly being TRBD1 (6 bases). V shed 5 bases and J shed 6 bases, with 10 bases lying between them. The CDR3 has 12 amino acids. CDR3 DNA sequence: TGTGCCAGCAGTCCAGGGGAATCTGAAGCTTTCTTT. Translation gives CASSPGESEAFF.

The chain couples TRBV6-5 to TRBJ1-2; 9 positions match TRBD1. This CDR3 has 13 residues. Germline trimming cut 10 bases from V and 4 bases from J; bases unmatched to any gene: 7. Germline V lookup: CDR1 MNHEY, CDR2 SVGAGI. The CDR3 reads CAIHETGGYGYTF. The DNA of the CDR3 is TGTGCCATACATGAGACAGGGGGCTATGGCTACACCTTC.

This chain uses TRBV2 with TRBJ1-5, with a tentative D call TRBD1 (5 bases). The germline V and J ends were trimmed by 7 bases and 1 base, with 17 bases remaining between them. Germline CDR1 and CDR2: SNHLY and FYNNEI. The CDR3 contains 16 residues. DNA for the CDR3: TGTGCCAGCAAAGAATTGTGGGGGGTCAGCAATCAGCCCCAGCATTTT. Protein sequence: CASKELWGVSNQPQHF.

The chain combines TRBV30 with TRBJ1-2; 8 positions match TRBD1. This CDR3 has 16 residues. Germline trimming cut 4 bases from V and 4 bases from J; bases unmatched to any gene: 14. Germline lookup yields CDR1 GTSNPN and CDR2 SVGIG (reference sequence). The CDR3 DNA follows: TGTGCCTGGAATCCGGACAGGGCCTTTTCCATCTATGGCTACACCTTC. Translated, it gives CAWNPDRAFSIYGYTF.

Comments on this clone: One end of the junction fails to match germline, which may point to a read error. This rearrangement joins TRBV19 to TRBJ1-5; 7 bases fit TRBD1. This CDR3 has 13 amino acids. CDR1 is LNHDA and CDR2 is SQIVND in the germline V gene (reference sequence). The CDR3 region has the DNA TGTGCCAGTAGTACATCAACCCGACAGGGTAGGATTTTT. Its protein is CASSTSTRQGRIF.

This clone occurred once. This chain joins TRBV10-3 and TRBJ1-1; the match to TRBD1 covers 11 bases. After removal of 6 bases from V and 6 bases from J, the junction contained 6 bases not matched to a gene. Germline assignment: CDR1 ENHRY and CDR2 SYGVKD. This CDR3 has 14 residues. In nucleotides, the CDR3 is TGTGCCATCAGGAGGGACAGGGGGGGATCTGAAGCTTTCTTT. This codes for CAIRRDRGGSEAFF.